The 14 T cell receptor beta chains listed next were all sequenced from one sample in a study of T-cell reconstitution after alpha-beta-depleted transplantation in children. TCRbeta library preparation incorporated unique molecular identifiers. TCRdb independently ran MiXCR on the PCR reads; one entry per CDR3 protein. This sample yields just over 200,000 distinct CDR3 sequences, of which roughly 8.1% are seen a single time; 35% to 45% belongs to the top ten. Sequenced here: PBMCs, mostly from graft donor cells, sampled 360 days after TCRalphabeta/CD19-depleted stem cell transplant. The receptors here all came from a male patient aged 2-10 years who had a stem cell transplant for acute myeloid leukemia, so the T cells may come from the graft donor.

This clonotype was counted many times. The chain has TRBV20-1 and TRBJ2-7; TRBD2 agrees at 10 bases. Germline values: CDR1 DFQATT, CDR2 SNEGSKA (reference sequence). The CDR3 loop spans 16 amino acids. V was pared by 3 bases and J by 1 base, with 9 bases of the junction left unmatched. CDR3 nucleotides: TGCAGTGCTAGCCTTCTGGGACTAGCGTCTTCCTACGAGCAGTACTTC. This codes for CSASLLGLASSYEQYF.

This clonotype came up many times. The CDR3 coding sequence is TGCAGTGCTACGTTAGCGTCAGATACGCAGTATTTT. Translation gives CSATLASDTQYF. The J gene is TRBJ2-3, the V gene TRBV20-1; possibly TRBD2 for D (5 bases). V lost 4 bases, J lost 4 bases, and 9 bases lay in between. Germline V CDR1 and CDR2: DFQATT, SNEGSKA (reference sequence). The CDR3 extends over 12 amino acids.

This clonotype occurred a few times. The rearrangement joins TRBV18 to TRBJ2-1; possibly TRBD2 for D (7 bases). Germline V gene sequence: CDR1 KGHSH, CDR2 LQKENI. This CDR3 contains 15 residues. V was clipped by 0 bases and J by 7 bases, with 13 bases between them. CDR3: CASSPPRGGGNEQFF. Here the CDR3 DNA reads TGTGCCAGCTCACCACCAAGGGGGGGTGGAAATGAGCAGTTCTTC.

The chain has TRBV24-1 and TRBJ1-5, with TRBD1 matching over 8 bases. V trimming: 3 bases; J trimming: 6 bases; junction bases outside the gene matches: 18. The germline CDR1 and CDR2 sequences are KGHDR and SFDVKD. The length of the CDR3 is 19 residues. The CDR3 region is CATSDPSSSRDRKGQPQHF. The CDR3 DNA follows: TGTGCCACCAGTGATCCCTCCTCGTCCCGGGACAGGAAGGGTCAGCCCCAGCATTTT.

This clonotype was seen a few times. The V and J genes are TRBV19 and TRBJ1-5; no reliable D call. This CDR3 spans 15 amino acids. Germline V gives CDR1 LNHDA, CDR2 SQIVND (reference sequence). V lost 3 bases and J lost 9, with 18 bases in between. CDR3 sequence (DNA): TGTGCCAGTAGTATCGATTGGCCAGCCCATAGGCCCCAGCATTTT. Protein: CASSIDWPAHRPQHF.

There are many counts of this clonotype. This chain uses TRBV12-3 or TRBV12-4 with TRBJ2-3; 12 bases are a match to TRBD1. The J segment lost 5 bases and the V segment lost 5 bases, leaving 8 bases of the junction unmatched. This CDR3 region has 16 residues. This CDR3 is CASSAPGQGAGDTQYF. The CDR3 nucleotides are TGTGCCAGCAGTGCACCGGGACAGGGGGCCGGAGATACGCAGTATTTT.

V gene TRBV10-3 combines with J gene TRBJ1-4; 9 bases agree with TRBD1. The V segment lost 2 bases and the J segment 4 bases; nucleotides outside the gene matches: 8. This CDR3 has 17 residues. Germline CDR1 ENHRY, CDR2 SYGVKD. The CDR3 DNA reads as TGTGCCATCAGTGAGCGACGCGGGGACAGGGTTAATGAAAAACTGTTTTTT. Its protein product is CAISERRGDRVNEKLFF.

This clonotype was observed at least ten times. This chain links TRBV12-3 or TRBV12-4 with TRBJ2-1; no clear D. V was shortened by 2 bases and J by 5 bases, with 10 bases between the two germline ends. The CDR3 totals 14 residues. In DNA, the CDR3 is TGTGCCAGCAGTTTAATCAGAACGGACAATGAGCAGTTCTTC. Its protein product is CASSLIRTDNEQFF.

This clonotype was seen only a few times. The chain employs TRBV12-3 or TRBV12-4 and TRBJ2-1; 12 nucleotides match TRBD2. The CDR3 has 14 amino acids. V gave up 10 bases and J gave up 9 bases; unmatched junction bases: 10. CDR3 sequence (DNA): TGTGCCACGCGAGGGACTAGCGGGTTTATTGAGCAGTTCTTC. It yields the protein CATRGTSGFIEQFF.

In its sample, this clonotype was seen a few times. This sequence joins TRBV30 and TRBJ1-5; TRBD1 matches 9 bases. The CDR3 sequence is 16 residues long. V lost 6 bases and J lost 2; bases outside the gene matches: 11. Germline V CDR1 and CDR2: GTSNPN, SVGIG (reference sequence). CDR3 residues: CACGAGQGSGNQPQHF. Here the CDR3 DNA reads TGTGCCTGCGGCGCGGGACAGGGCTCGGGCAATCAGCCCCAGCATTTT.

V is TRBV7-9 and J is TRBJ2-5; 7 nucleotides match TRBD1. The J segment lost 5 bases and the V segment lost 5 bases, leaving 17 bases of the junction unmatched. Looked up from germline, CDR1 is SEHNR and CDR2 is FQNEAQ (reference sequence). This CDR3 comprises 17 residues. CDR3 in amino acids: CASSPRGGAWGEETQYF. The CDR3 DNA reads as TGTGCCAGCAGCCCCCGAGGGGGCGCCTGGGGTGAGGAGACCCAGTACTTC.

As DNA, the CDR3 is TGTGCCAGTCATTTGGGAACCTGGCTAACAACTGAAGCTTTCTTT. Its protein is CASHLGTWLTTEAFF. The chain uses TRBV19 and TRBJ1-1; D unresolved. There are 15 residues in the CDR3. CDR1 and CDR2 from the germline V gene are LNHDA and SQIVND (reference sequence). V shed 8 bases and J shed 5 bases, with 21 bases lying between them. The full variable domain, its missing parts supplied by reference TRBV19 and TRBJ1-1, is DGGITQSPKYLFRKEGQNVTLSCEQNLNHDAMYWYRQDPGQGLRLIYYSQIVNDFQKGDIAEGYSVSREKKESFPLTVTSAQKNPTAFYLCASHLGTWLTTEAFFGQGTRLTVV.

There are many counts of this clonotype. CDR3 sequence: CASSQDGFSGDYNEQFF. The CDR3 nucleotides are TGTGCCAGCAGCCAAGATGGCTTTAGCGGAGATTACAATGAGCAGTTCTTC. The V and J genes are TRBV3-1 and TRBJ2-1; maybe TRBD2 (6 bases). CDR1 LGHDT and CDR2 YNNKEL come from the germline V gene (reference sequence). Trimming took 0 bases from V and 4 from J, leaving 16 bases between them. CDR3 length: 17 residues.

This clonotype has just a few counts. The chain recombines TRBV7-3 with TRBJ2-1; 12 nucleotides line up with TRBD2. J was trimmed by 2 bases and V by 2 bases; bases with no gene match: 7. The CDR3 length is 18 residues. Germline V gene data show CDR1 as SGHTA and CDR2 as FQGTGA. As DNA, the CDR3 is TGTGCCAGCAGCTTACTAGCGGGGGGGCACTCCCCCTACAATGAGCAGTTCTTC. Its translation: CASSLLAGGHSPYNEQFF.